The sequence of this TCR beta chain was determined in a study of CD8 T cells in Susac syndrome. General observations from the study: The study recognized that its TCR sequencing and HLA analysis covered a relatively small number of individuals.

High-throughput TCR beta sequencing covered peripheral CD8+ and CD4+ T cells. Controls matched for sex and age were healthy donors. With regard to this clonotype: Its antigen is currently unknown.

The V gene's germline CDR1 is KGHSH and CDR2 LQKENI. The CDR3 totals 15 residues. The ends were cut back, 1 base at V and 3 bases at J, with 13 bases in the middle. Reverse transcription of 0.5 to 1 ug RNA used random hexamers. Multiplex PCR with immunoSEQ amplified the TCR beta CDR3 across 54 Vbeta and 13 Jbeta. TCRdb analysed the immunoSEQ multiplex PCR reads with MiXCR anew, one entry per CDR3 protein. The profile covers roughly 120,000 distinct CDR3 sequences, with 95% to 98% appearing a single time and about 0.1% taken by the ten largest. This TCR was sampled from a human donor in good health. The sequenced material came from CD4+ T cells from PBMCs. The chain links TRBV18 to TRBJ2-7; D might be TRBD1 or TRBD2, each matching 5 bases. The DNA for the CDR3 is TGTGCCAGCTCACCACGGAACTCGGGGCTCTACGAGCAGTACTTC. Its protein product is CASSPRNSGLYEQYF.